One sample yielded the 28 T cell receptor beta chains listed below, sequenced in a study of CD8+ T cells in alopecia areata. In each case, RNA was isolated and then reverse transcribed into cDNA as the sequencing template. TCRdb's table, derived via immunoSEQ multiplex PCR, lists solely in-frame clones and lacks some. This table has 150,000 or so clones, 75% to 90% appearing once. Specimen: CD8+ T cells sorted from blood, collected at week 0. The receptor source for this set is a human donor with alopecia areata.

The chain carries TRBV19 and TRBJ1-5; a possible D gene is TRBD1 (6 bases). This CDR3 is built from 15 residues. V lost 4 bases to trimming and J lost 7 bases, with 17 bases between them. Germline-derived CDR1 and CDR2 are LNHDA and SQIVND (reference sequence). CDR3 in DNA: TGTGCCAGTAGTAAAGGGACATTTGCTTCCCAGCCCCAGCATTTT. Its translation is CASSKGTFASQPQHF.

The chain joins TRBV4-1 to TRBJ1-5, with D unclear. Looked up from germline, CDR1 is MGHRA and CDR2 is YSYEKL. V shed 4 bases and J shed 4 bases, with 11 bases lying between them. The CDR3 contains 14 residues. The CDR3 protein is CASSPGWGNQPQHF. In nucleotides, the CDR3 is TGCGCCAGCAGCCCTGGGTGGGGAAATCAGCCCCAGCATTTT.

The CDR3 nucleotides are TGCGCCAGCAGCTCGTACTCTACAGTGAACACTGAAGCTTTCTTT. Residues: CASSSYSTVNTEAFF. The rearrangement uses TRBV5-1 and TRBJ1-1; D not certain. Trimming stripped 3 bases from V and 0 bases from J, with 12 bases between. This CDR3 has 15 amino acids. Germline V gives CDR1 SGHRS, CDR2 YFSETQ.

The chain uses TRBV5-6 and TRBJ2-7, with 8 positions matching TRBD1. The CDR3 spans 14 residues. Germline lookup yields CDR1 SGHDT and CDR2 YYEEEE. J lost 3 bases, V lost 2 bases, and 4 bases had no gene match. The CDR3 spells CASSFGTGGYEQYF. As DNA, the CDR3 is TGTGCCAGCAGCTTCGGTACAGGGGGCTACGAGCAGTACTTC.

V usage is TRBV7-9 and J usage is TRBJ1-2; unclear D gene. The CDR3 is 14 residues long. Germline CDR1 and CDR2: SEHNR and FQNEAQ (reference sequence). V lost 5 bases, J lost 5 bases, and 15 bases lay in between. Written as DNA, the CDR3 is TGTGCCAGCAGCGGAAATAGACAACCTTATGGCTACACCTTC. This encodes CASSGNRQPYGYTF.

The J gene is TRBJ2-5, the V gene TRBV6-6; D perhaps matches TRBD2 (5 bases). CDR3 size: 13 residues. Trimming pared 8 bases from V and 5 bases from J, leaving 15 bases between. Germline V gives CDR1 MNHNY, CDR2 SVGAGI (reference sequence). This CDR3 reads CASSPSLRETQYF. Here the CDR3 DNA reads TGTGCCAGCTCCCCTAGCCTCCGGGAGACCCAGTACTTC.

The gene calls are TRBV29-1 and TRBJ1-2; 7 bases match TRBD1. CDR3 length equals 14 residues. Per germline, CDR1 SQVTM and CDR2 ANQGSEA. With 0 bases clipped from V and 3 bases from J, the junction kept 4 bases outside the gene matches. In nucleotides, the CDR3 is TGCAGCGTTGAAGATTACAGGGGCGACTATGGCTACACCTTC. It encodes CSVEDYRGDYGYTF.

As DNA, the CDR3 is TGCGCCAGCAGCCAGCGGGAGGCCTCATACCAAGAGACCCAGTACTTC. Its translation is CASSQREASYQETQYF. The V call is TRBV4-1, the J call TRBJ2-5, with 8 bases lining up with TRBD2. With 3 bases clipped from V and 0 bases from J, the junction kept 6 bases outside the gene matches. Germline CDR1 MGHRA, CDR2 YSYEKL. The CDR3 consists of 16 residues.

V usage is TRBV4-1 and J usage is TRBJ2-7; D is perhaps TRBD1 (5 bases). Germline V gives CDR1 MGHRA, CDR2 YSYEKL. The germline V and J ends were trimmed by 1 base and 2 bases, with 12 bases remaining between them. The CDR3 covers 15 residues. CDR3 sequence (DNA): TGCGCCAGCAGCCAAGGACAGCCAGCTCCCTACGAGCAGTACTTC. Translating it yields CASSQGQPAPYEQYF.

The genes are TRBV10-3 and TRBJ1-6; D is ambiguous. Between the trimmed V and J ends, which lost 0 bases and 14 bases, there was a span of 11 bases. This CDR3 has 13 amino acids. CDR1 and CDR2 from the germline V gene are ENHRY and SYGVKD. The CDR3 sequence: CAISESKTETLHF. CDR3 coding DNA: TGTGCCATCAGTGAGTCGAAGACGGAGACCCTCCACTTT.

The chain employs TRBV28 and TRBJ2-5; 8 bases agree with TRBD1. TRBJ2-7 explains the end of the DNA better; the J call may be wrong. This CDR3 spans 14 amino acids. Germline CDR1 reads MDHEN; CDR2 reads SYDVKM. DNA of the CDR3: TGTGCCAGCAGTTTTTTGGACAGGGAGTACGAGCAGTACTTC. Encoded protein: CASSFLDREYEQYF.

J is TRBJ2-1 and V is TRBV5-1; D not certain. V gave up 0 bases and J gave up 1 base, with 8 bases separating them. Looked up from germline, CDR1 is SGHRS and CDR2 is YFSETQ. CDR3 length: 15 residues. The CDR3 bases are TGCGCCAGCAGCTTGGACAGCCTTTCCTACAATGAGCAGTTCTTC. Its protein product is CASSLDSLSYNEQFF.

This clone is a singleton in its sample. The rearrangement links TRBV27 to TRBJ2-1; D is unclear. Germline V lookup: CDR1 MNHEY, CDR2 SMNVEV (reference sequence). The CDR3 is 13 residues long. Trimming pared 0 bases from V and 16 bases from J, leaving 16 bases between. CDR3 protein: CASSLSGGLMEFF. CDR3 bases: TGTGCCAGCAGTTTATCGGGCGGCCTAATGGAATTCTTC.

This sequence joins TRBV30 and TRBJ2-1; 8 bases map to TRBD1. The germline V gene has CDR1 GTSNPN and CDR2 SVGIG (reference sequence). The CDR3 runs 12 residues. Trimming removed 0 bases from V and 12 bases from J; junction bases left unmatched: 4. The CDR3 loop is CAWSVSGGGQFF. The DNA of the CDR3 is TGTGCCTGGAGTGTTTCAGGGGGCGGGCAGTTCTTC. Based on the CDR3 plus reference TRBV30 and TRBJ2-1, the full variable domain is SQTIHQWPATLVQPVGSPLSLECTVEGTSNPNLYWYRQAAGRGLQLLFYSVGIGQISSEVPQNLSASRPQDRQFILSSKKLLLSDSGFYLCAWSVSGGGQFFGPGTRLTVL.

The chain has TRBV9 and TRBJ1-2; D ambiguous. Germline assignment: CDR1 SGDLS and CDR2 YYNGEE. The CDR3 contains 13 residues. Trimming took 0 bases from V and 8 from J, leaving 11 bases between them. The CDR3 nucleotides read TGTGCCAGCAGCGTAGGCGAGGGATCCGGCTACACCTTC. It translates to CASSVGEGSGYTF.

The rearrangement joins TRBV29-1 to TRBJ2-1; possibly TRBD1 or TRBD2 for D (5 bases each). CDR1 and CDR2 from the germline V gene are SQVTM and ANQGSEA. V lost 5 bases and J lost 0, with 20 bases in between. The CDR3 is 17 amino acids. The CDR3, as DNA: TGCAGCGTTCAGGGATTACCGGAGAGCGGCTCCTACAATGAGCAGTTCTTC. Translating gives CSVQGLPESGSYNEQFF.

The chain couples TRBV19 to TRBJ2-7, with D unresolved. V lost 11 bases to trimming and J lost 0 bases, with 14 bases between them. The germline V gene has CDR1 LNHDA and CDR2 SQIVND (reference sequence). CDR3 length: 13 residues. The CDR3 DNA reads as TGTGCCGTCCGGGTGACCGGCTCCTACGAGCAGTACTTC. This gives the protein CAVRVTGSYEQYF.

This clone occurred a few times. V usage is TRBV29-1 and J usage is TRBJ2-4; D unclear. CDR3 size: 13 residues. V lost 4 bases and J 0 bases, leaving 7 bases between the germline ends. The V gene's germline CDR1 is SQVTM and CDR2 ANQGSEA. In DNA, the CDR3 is TGCAGCGTTGCGATGCTAGCCAAAAACATTCAGTACTTC. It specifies CSVAMLAKNIQYF.

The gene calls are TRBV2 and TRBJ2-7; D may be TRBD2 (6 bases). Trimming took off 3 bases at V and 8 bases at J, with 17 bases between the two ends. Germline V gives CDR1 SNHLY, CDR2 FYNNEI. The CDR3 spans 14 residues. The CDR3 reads CASSDGRGRAKQYF. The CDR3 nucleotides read TGTGCCAGCAGTGATGGGCGGGGTCGGGCAAAGCAGTACTTC. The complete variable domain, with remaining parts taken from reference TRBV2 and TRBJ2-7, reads EPEVTQTPSHQVTQMGQEVILRCVPISNHLYFYWYRQILGQKVEFLVSFYNNEISEKSEIFDDQFSVERPDGSNFTLKIRSTKLEDSAMYFCASSDGRGRAKQYFGPGTRLTVT.

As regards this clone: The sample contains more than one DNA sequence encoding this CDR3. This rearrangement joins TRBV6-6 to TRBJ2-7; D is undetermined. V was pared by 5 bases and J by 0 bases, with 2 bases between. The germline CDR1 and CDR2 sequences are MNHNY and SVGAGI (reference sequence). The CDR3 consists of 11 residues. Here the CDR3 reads CASSPSYEQYF. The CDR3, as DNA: TGTGCCAGCAGTCCCTCCTACGAGCAGTACTTC.

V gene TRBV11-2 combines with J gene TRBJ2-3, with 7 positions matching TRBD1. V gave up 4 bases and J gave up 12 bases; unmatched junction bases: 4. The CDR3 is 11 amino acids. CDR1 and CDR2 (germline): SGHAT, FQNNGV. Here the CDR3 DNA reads TGTGCCAGCAGCTCAGGGGGTCCACAGTATTTT. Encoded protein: CASSSGGPQYF.

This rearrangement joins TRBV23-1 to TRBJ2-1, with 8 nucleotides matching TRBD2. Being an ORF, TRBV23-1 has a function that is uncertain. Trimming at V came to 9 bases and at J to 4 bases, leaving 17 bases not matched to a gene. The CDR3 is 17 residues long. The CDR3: CASLDRRGGKIYNEQFF. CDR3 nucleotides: TGCGCCAGTCTTGATCGTCGGGGGGGCAAGATTTACAATGAGCAGTTCTTC.

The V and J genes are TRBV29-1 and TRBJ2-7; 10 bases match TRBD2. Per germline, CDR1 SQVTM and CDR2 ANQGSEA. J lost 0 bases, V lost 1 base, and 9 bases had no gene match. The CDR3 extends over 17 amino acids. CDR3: CSVEARGLARHSYEQYF. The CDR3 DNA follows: TGCAGCGTTGAAGCCAGGGGACTAGCGAGACACTCCTACGAGCAGTACTTC.

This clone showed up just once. CDR3 in DNA: TGTGCCAGCAGCTCCCGGGAGGGCCGGTACAATGAGCAGTTCTTC. This translates into CASSSREGRYNEQFF. The chain recombines TRBV5-6 with TRBJ2-1; the match to TRBD2 covers 8 bases. The V and J ends lost 3 bases and 4 bases, in that order; junction bases with no gene match: 6. Per germline, CDR1 SGHDT and CDR2 YYEEEE. This CDR3 has 15 amino acids.

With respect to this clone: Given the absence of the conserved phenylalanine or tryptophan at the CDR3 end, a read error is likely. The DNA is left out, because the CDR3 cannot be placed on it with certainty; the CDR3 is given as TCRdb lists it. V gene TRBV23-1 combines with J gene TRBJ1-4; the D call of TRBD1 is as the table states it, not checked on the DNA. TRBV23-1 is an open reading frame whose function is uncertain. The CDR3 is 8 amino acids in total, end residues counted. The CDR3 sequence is CASRRIQG.

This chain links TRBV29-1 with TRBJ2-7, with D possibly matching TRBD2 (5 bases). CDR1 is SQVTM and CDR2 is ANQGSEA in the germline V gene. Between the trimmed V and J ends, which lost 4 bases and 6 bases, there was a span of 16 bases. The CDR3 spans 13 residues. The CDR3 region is CSVVLLATGEQYF. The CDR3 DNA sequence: TGCAGCGTTGTATTGCTAGCCACGGGCGAGCAGTACTTC.

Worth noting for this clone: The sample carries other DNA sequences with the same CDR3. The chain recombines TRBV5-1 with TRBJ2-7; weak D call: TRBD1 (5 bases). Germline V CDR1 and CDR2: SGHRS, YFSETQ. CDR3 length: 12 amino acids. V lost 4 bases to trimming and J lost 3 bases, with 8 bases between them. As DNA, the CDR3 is TGCGCCAGCAGCGGAGACAGCTACGAGCAGTACTTC. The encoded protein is CASSGDSYEQYF.

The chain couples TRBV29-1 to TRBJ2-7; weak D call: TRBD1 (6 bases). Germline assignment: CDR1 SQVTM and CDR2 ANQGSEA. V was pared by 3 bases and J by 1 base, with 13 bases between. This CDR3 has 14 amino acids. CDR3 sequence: CSVDGVQGSYEQYF. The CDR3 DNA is TGCAGCGTTGACGGAGTGCAGGGGTCCTACGAGCAGTACTTC.